This T cell receptor beta chain was retrieved from a study of shared clonotypes between healthy human individuals. General study results and limits: Generation probability values for non-shared clonotypes were lower than those for clonotypes shared by all four donors.

Worth noting for this clone: Antigen unknown.

Libraries were prepared by immunoSEQ multiplex PCR; TCRdb keeps only in-frame clonotypes and omits some of them. This sample has some 2,100,000 clones; approximately 96% occur once, and the top ten carry about 0.13%. Trimming shortened V by 7 bases and J by 0 bases, and 13 bases separated the two germline ends. Germline V lookup: CDR1 LNHDA, CDR2 SQIVND (reference sequence). This CDR3 is 15 amino acids long. Source material: naive CD4+ T cells sorted from blood. Subset described: CD45RA+ positively selected. The chain uses TRBV19 and TRBJ1-3; unclear D gene. The receptor was derived from a man aged 18-30 years in good health. The CDR3 DNA is TGTGCCAGTACCTCCCGGGCCCGCTCTGGAAACACCATATATTTT. As protein: CASTSRARSGNTIYF.